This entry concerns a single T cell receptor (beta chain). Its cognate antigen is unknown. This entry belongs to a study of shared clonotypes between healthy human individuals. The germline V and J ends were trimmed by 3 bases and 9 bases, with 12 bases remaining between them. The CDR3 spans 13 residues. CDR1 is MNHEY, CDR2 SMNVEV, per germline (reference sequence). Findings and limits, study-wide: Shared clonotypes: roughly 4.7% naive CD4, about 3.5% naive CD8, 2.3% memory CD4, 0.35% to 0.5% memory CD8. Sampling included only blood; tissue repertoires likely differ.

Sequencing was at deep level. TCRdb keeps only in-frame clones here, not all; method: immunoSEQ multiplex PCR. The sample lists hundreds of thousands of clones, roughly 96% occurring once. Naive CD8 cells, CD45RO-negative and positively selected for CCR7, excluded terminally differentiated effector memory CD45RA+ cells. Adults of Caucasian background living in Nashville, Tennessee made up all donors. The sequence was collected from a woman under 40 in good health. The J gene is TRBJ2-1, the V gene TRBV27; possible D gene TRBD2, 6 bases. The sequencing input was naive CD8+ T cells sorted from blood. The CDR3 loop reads CASSFLADGEQFF. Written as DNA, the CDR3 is TGTGCCAGCAGTTTCTTAGCGGACGGTGAGCAGTTCTTC.